These 24 T cell receptor beta chains were sequenced from one sample in a study of metastatic and nonmetastatic thyroid tumors. Thyroid surgery took place with no prior treatment in any patient. TCRdb re-analyzed the PCR reads using MiXCR. The sample shows 22,000 or so clones, about 10% of them seen only once. Sequenced sample: blood. The receptors derive from a female donor with papillary thyroid cancer or a benign thyroid nodule (not recorded which). Some clones in this sample may be carry-over from other donors' samples.

This clone was counted at least ten times. The rearrangement joins TRBV20-1 to TRBJ2-1, with TRBD2 matching 12 bases. V lost 3 bases, J lost 4 bases, and 13 bases stayed unmatched. The CDR3 length is 18 residues. CDR1 and CDR2 (germline): DFQATT, SNEGSKA (reference sequence). CDR3 sequence reads: CSASISLPSGRDYNEQFF. The CDR3 nucleotides read TGCAGTGCTAGTATATCGCTCCCTAGCGGGAGGGATTACAATGAGCAGTTCTTC.

This clone showed up many times. The rearrangement joins TRBV5-1 to TRBJ2-5; no clear D. Germline V gives CDR1 SGHRS, CDR2 YFSETQ. CDR3 length: 11 amino acids. V was pared by 8 bases and J by 1 base, with 6 bases between. The CDR3 bases are TGCGCCAGTTTGGGCCAAGAGACCCAGTACTTC. Protein product: CASLGQETQYF.

This clone was detected ten times or more. The CDR3 loop reads CSARDVQGRYTEAFF. Here the CDR3 DNA reads TGCAGTGCTAGAGATGTACAGGGCAGGTACACTGAAGCTTTCTTT. The V and J genes are TRBV20-1 and TRBJ1-1, with TRBD1 as a possible D gene (6 bases). Germline loops: CDR1 DFQATT, CDR2 SNEGSKA (reference sequence). This CDR3 region has 15 residues. Trimming shortened V by 0 bases and J by 3 bases, and 14 bases separated the two germline ends.

Details on this clone: This clone may be a read error of a much larger clone one base away. The chain employs TRBV20-1 and TRBJ1-1, with TRBD1 as a possible D gene (5 bases). The CDR3 totals 14 residues. The germline V gene has CDR1 DFQATT and CDR2 SNEGSKA (reference sequence). V lost 6 bases and J lost 3, with 17 bases in between. This CDR3 reads CSAPGTSSYTEAFF. CDR3 bases: TGCAGTGCCCCCGGGACGTCTAGCTACACTGAAGCTTTCTTT.

V gene TRBV5-6 combines with J gene TRBJ2-5; D tentatively fits TRBD1 or TRBD2 (5 bases each). Trimming stripped 8 bases from V and 4 bases from J, with 27 bases between. CDR1 and CDR2 from the germline V gene are SGHDT and YYEEEE. This CDR3 contains 17 residues. The CDR3 is CARSPRNGRARGETQYF. The CDR3 coding sequence is TGTGCCAGAAGTCCCAGAAACGGCAGGGCGAGGGGAGAGACCCAGTACTTC.

Concerning this clone: A read error may explain this, as a much larger clone is one base away. This chain connects TRBV28 to TRBJ2-5; TRBD2 aligns across 14 bases. Germline V CDR1 and CDR2: MDHEN, SYDVKM. The CDR3 spans 16 residues. This CDR3 is CASRLGLAGAQDTQYF. As DNA, the CDR3 is TGTGCCAGCAGACTGGGACTAGCGGGAGCTCAAGATACCCAGTACTTC. Complete variable domain (other parts from reference TRBV28 and TRBJ2-5): DVKVTQSSRYLVKRTGEKVFLECVQDMDHENMFWYRQDPGLGLRLIYFSYDVKMKEKGDIPEGYSVSREKKERFSLILESASTNQTSMYLCASRLGLAGAQDTQYFGPGTRLLVL.

Notes on this clone: A single base separates this from a much larger clone, so it may be a read error. The V gene is TRBV7-2, the J gene TRBJ2-3; the D is unclear. CDR1 is SGHTA and CDR2 is FQGNSA in the germline V gene. The V and J ends lost 8 bases and 4 bases respectively, with 13 bases between them. The length of the CDR3 is 13 residues. CDR3 sequence: CASLGWSADTQYF. The CDR3, as DNA: TGTGCCAGCCTGGGGTGGTCCGCAGATACGCAGTATTTT.

On this clone: It may be a read error: a sequence one base away is much more abundant. This specimen includes other DNA sequences encoding the same CDR3. The chain couples TRBV7-8 to TRBJ2-7, with 7 positions matching TRBD1. The length of the CDR3 is 14 residues. From germline, CDR1 is SGHVS and CDR2 FQNEAQ. V lost 5 bases, J lost 7 bases, and 11 bases stayed unmatched. The CDR3 region is CASSREGAAREQYF. CDR3 coding DNA: TGTGCCAGCAGCCGAGAGGGGGCGGCGCGTGAGCAGTACTTC.

This clone has a count of ten or more. The V gene is TRBV2, the J gene TRBJ2-5; tentatively, D is TRBD1 (6 bases). Trimming left V 1 base short and J 7 bases short, with 10 bases between. The germline CDR1 and CDR2 sequences are SNHLY and FYNNEI. This CDR3 contains 13 residues. The CDR3 reads CASSEGTALTQYF. The CDR3 DNA follows: TGTGCCAGCAGTGAAGGGACAGCCTTGACCCAGTACTTC.

The chain is built from TRBV20-1 and TRBJ2-3; D is undetermined. The V and J ends lost 5 bases and 3 bases respectively, with 6 bases between them. The CDR3 contains 11 residues. The V gene's germline CDR1 is DFQATT and CDR2 SNEGSKA (reference sequence). DNA of the CDR3: TGCAGTGCTCCGAGAACAGATACGCAGTATTTT. Encoded protein: CSAPRTDTQYF.

This clone was detected many times. This sequence joins TRBV29-1 and TRBJ2-1; 9 positions agree with TRBD2. Germline trimming cut 0 bases from V and 0 bases from J; bases unmatched to any gene: 3. This CDR3 contains 16 residues. Germline values: CDR1 SQVTM, CDR2 ANQGSEA. CDR3: CSVEEGGRASYNEQFF. The CDR3 DNA reads as TGCAGCGTTGAAGAGGGCGGGAGGGCCTCCTACAATGAGCAGTTCTTC.

The CDR3 bases are TGTGCCAGCTCACCGCTAGCGGTTGGGGCCAACGTCCTGACTTTC. Protein: CASSPLAVGANVLTF. The V gene is TRBV18, the J gene TRBJ2-6, with 7 bases identical to TRBD2. Losses at the gene ends were 3 bases for V and 3 bases for J; bases not matched to a gene: 2. Germline assignment: CDR1 KGHSH and CDR2 LQKENI. The CDR3 is made up of 15 amino acids. Based on the CDR3 plus reference TRBV18 and TRBJ2-6, the full variable domain is NAGVMQNPRHLVRRRGQEARLRCSPMKGHSHVYWYRQLPEEGLKFMVYLQKENIIDESGMPKERFSAEFPKEGPSILRIQQVVRGDSAAYFCASSPLAVGANVLTFGAGSRLTVL.

This clone was found a few times. A much larger clone lies a single base off, so this may be a read error. The conserved final phenylalanine or tryptophan is absent from the CDR3, which likely points to a read error. The chain uses TRBV7-2 and TRBJ1-2, with D possibly matching TRBD1 (6 bases). The germline CDR1 and CDR2 sequences are SGHTA and FQGNSA. There are 15 residues in the CDR3. V was pared by 3 bases and J by 8 bases, with 19 bases between. Here the CDR3 reads CASSFVGDTYGGYTL. CDR3 nucleotides: TGTGCCAGCAGCTTTGTAGGGGACACCTATGGCGGCTACACCCTC.

The chain couples TRBV9 to TRBJ2-3, with no clear D. This CDR3 contains 14 residues. CDR1 is SGDLS, CDR2 YYNGEE, per germline. V was shortened by 5 bases and J by 2 bases, with 12 bases between the two germline ends. The DNA of the CDR3 is TGTGCCAGCAGTGTCACCCAACCCACAGATACGCAGTATTTT. Translation gives CASSVTQPTDTQYF.

This clone occurred many times. The rearrangement links TRBV4-1 to TRBJ2-3, with TRBD2 identical over 12 bases. V gave up 4 bases and J gave up 0 bases; unmatched junction bases: 2. The germline V gene has CDR1 MGHRA and CDR2 YSYEKL. This CDR3 has 16 residues. CDR3 protein: CASSRLAGVSTDTQYF. The CDR3 nucleotides read TGCGCCAGCAGCCGACTAGCGGGAGTAAGCACAGATACGCAGTATTTT.

This clone showed up many times. This rearrangement joins TRBV7-2 to TRBJ2-3; a possible D gene is TRBD2 (5 bases). Trimming stripped 5 bases from V and 3 bases from J, with 15 bases between. Germline-derived CDR1 and CDR2 are SGHTA and FQGNSA. This CDR3 has 15 residues. In DNA form, the CDR3 reads TGTGCCAGCAGCCTGTTGGGGAGTAGAACAGATACGCAGTATTTT. Translated: CASSLLGSRTDTQYF.

With regard to this clone: It may be a read error: a sequence one base away is much more abundant. The same CDR3 also results from other DNA sequences found in this sample. The chain employs TRBV7-6 and TRBJ2-6; D could derive from TRBD1 or TRBD2 (5 bases each). Per the germline V gene, CDR1 is SGHVS and CDR2 is FNYEAQ. Trimming left V 5 bases short and J 5 bases short, with 22 bases between. The CDR3 consists of 18 residues. The CDR3: CASSPATGTLSRANVLTF. The CDR3 nucleotides are TGTGCCAGCAGCCCCGCGACGGGGACCCTCAGCAGGGCCAACGTCCTGACTTTC.

The rearrangement joins TRBV28 to TRBJ1-2, with unresolved D. Trimming stripped 4 bases from V and 4 bases from J, with 19 bases between. The length of the CDR3 is 16 residues. Germline CDR1 reads MDHEN; CDR2 reads SYDVKM. CDR3 coding DNA: TGTGCCAGCAGTTCCCCGTGGAGGGATTTATCCTATGGCTACACCTTC. Protein product: CASSSPWRDLSYGYTF.

For this clone: A read error is possible here, since a much larger clone lies one base away. J is TRBJ2-2 and V is TRBV7-3, with no clear D. V lost 6 bases and J lost 0, with 8 bases in between. Germline loops: CDR1 SGHTA, CDR2 FQGTGA. This CDR3 has 14 amino acids. CDR3 coding DNA: TGTGCCAGCAGATTTGTGTCGAACACCGGGGAGCTGTTTTTT. Residues: CASRFVSNTGELFF.

This clone showed up just a few times. Just one base apart from a much larger clone, this may be a read error. The chain has TRBV5-6 and TRBJ2-1, with 7 bases that match TRBD2. Germline lookup yields CDR1 SGHDT and CDR2 YYEEEE. CDR3 length equals 16 residues. The CDR3 spells CASILVREKPYNEQFF. In DNA form, the CDR3 reads TGTGCCAGCATCTTGGTGCGGGAGAAGCCGTACAATGAGCAGTTCTTC.

This clone was seen at least ten times. The chain uses TRBV2 and TRBJ2-1; D perhaps matches TRBD2 (5 bases). CDR3 size: 15 residues. The V end lost 5 bases, the J end lost 8 bases, and 19 bases lay between the germline ends. In germline, CDR1 is SNHLY, CDR2 FYNNEI. CDR3 sequence reads: CASSSRERGKDEQFF. The CDR3 coding sequence is TGTGCCAGCAGTTCCCGTGAGAGAGGGAAGGATGAGCAGTTCTTC.

This clone has at least ten counts. This chain joins TRBV12-3 or TRBV12-4 and TRBJ1-3, with a possible D match to TRBD1 (6 bases). This CDR3 contains 15 residues. The V gene lost 6 bases and the J gene lost 4 bases, with 16 bases spanning the gap. The CDR3: CASRATGFVGNTIYF. DNA of the CDR3: TGTGCCAGCAGAGCAACAGGGTTCGTCGGAAACACCATATATTTT.

This clone was seen at least ten times. This chain links TRBV19 with TRBJ1-4; D possibly corresponds to TRBD1 (5 bases). Trimming removed 5 bases at V and 3 bases at J, with 13 bases between. CDR3 length: 15 residues. Germline values: CDR1 LNHDA, CDR2 SQIVND (reference sequence). The CDR3 DNA reads as TGTGCCAGTAGTTTCGCGGGGCCGGCTAATGAAAAACTGTTTTTT. It encodes CASSFAGPANEKLFF.

On this clone itself: A junction boundary mismatches the germline segment, possibly from a read error. The J gene is TRBJ1-1, the V gene TRBV12-3 or TRBV12-4; 7 nucleotides line up with TRBD1. The CDR3 runs 14 residues. The CDR3 nucleotides read TGTGCCAGCAGTCCAACAGGGGTCTACACTGTAGCTTTCTTT. Translated: CASSPTGVYTVAFF.